One and the same sample provided the 30 T cell receptor beta chains below, sequenced in a study of blood T cell repertoires in COVID-19. TCRdb keeps only in-frame clones here, not all; method: immunoSEQ multiplex PCR. The table lists more than 70,000 clones, 60% to 80% of them singletons. The sample consisted of peripheral blood. These receptors were collected from a human donor in a cohort sampled during active COVID-19.

This clone was observed once. The rearrangement joins TRBV4-1 to TRBJ1-5; TRBD1 matches at 9 bases. The ends lost 1 base at V and 5 bases at J; junction bases unmatched: 0. This CDR3 has 14 residues. The V gene's germline CDR1 is MGHRA and CDR2 YSYEKL. DNA of the CDR3: TGCGCCAGCAGCCAAGGGACAGGGGATCAGCCCCAGCATTTT. This translates into CASSQGTGDQPQHF.

This clone appeared many times. The J gene is TRBJ1-1, the V gene TRBV10-2; possible D gene TRBD1, 5 bases. The germline V and J ends were trimmed by 8 bases and 0 bases, with 13 bases remaining between them. Germline CDR1 is WSHSY and CDR2 is SAAADI. This CDR3 contains 14 residues. In DNA form, the CDR3 reads TGCGCCAGCCAAAAGACAGTTTTGAACACTGAAGCTTTCTTT. As protein: CASQKTVLNTEAFF.

The rearrangement uses TRBV6-5 and TRBJ1-2; 8 nucleotides agree with TRBD1. Per the germline V gene, CDR1 is MNHEY and CDR2 is SVGAGI. The V and J ends lost 0 bases and 7 bases, in that order; junction bases with no gene match: 4. The length of the CDR3 is 14 residues. The CDR3 DNA sequence: TGTGCCAGCAGTTACTCCGCAGGGGGCGGTGGCTACACCTTC. Translating it yields CASSYSAGGGGYTF.

This chain joins TRBV5-1 and TRBJ1-2, with 10 bases fitting TRBD1. CDR1 is SGHRS and CDR2 is YFSETQ in the germline V gene. The CDR3 has 12 residues. The V and J ends lost 8 bases and 3 bases, in that order; junction bases with no gene match: 1. The CDR3 region has the DNA TGCGCCAGTGGGACAGGGGACTATGGCTACACCTTC. It is translated as CASGTGDYGYTF.

The chain couples TRBV7-9 to TRBJ1-2; 8 bases map to TRBD1. The CDR3 spans 12 residues. Germline V gene lookup returns CDR1 SEHNR and CDR2 FQNEAQ (reference sequence). V was clipped by 4 bases and J by 7 bases; unmatched bases: 2. CDR3 in DNA: TGTGCCAGCAGCTCCACAGGGGGTGGCTACACCTTC. Amino acid sequence: CASSSTGGGYTF.

The chain employs TRBV7-2 and TRBJ2-7, with D tentatively TRBD1 (5 bases). The CDR3 totals 19 residues. CDR1 is SGHTA and CDR2 is FQGNSA in the germline V gene. V was cut by 5 bases and J by 0 bases, with 26 bases left in between. The CDR3 sequence: CASSTGPPSYYRTSYEQYF. The DNA for the CDR3 is TGTGCCAGCAGCACAGGTCCCCCCTCATACTACAGGACCTCCTACGAGCAGTACTTC.

This chain joins TRBV10-1 and TRBJ1-5; D ambiguous. This CDR3 has 15 amino acids. The V end was cut by 0 bases, the J end by 0 bases, with 6 bases between. The germline V gene has CDR1 WNHNN and CDR2 SYGVQD (reference sequence). In nucleotides, the CDR3 is TGCGCCAGCAGTGAGTCGCTCTATAGCAATCAGCCCCAGCATTTT. Encoded protein: CASSESLYSNQPQHF.

V and J are TRBV11-3 and TRBJ2-7, with a tentative D call TRBD1 (5 bases). Germline CDR1 reads SGHNT; CDR2 reads YENEEA. V was clipped by 2 bases and J by 2 bases, with 13 bases between them. The CDR3 spans 15 residues. CDR3 protein: CASSLQSTVTYEQYF. DNA for the CDR3: TGTGCCAGCAGCTTACAATCGACAGTTACCTACGAGCAGTACTTC. Full variable domain (remainder filled in from reference TRBV11-3 and TRBJ2-7): EAGVVQSPRYKIIEKKQPVAFWCNPISGHNTLYWYLQNLGQGPELLIRYENEEAVDDSQLPKDRFSAERLKGVDSTLKIQPAELGDSAVYLCASSLQSTVTYEQYFGPGTRLTVT.

This clone is a singleton in its sample. The chain combines TRBV6-1 with TRBJ2-7, with 7 bases lining up with TRBD1. CDR1 MNHNS and CDR2 SASEGT come from the germline V gene. The CDR3 has 14 amino acids. V was clipped by 3 bases and J by 3 bases; unmatched bases: 5. For the CDR3, the DNA is TGTGCCAGCAGTGACCTGGACAGGTTCTACGAGCAGTACTTC. Translated, it gives CASSDLDRFYEQYF.

This chain links TRBV12-5 with TRBJ2-3, with TRBD2 matching 7 bases. The junction had 3 bases not matched to a gene; V was cut back by 5 bases and J by 1 base. The CDR3 runs to 14 residues. Germline assignment: CDR1 LGHNT and CDR2 FRNRAP. CDR3 nucleotides: TGTGCTAGTGGTGGGGGGGGAGGCACAGATACGCAGTATTTT. Its translation is CASGGGGGTDTQYF.

The V and J genes are TRBV4-3 and TRBJ1-2; D might be TRBD1 (5 bases). This CDR3 spans 16 amino acids. The V and J ends lost 1 base and 3 bases respectively, with 15 bases between them. CDR1 is LGHNA, CDR2 YSLEER, per germline. The CDR3 here is CASSQARVQDYYGYTF. CDR3 coding DNA: TGCGCCAGCAGCCAAGCCAGGGTACAAGATTACTATGGCTACACCTTC.

The chain employs TRBV2 and TRBJ1-2; no firm D call. Germline CDR1 and CDR2: SNHLY and FYNNEI. The CDR3 loop spans 15 amino acids. V shed 0 bases and J shed 4 bases, with 12 bases lying between them. CDR3 sequence (DNA): TGTGCCAGCAGTGAAGCAGGGAGTTCCCGCTATGGCTACACCTTC. Translated, it gives CASSEAGSSRYGYTF.

The V and J genes are TRBV19 and TRBJ2-4, with D possibly matching TRBD2 (7 bases). With 2 bases removed from V and 2 bases from J, the gap between germline ends came to 19 bases. CDR3 length: 18 residues. From germline, CDR1 is LNHDA and CDR2 SQIVND (reference sequence). CDR3 coding DNA: TGTGCCAGTAGTATAATCGCGGGGGCCCTCGGGACCAAAAACATTCAGTACTTC. Encoded protein: CASSIIAGALGTKNIQYF. Looking up the rest from reference TRBV19 and TRBJ2-4 gives the full variable domain: DGGITQSPKYLFRKEGQNVTLSCEQNLNHDAMYWYRQDPGQGLRLIYYSQIVNDFQKGDIAEGYSVSREKKESFPLTVTSAQKNPTAFYLCASSIIAGALGTKNIQYFGAGTRLSVL.

The V gene is TRBV5-4, the J gene TRBJ2-1; 10 nucleotides align to TRBD1. Unmatched junction bases numbered 4, after V lost 4 bases and J lost 6 bases. The CDR3 consists of 14 residues. The germline V gene has CDR1 SGHNT and CDR2 YYREEE (reference sequence). CDR3 DNA sequence: TGTGCCAGCAGCAGCCGGGACAGGGGCAATGAGCAGTTCTTC. Amino acid sequence: CASSSRDRGNEQFF.

The CDR3 loop is CASSFGRGTPGNTIYF. The CDR3 DNA reads as TGCGCCAGCAGCTTCGGCAGGGGGACACCTGGAAACACCATATATTTT. This chain connects TRBV5-1 to TRBJ1-3; TRBD1 matches 7 bases. The germline V gene encodes CDR1 SGHRS and CDR2 YFSETQ. This CDR3 has 16 residues. Germline trimming cut 2 bases from V and 2 bases from J; bases unmatched to any gene: 7.

The count of this clone is one. The chain uses TRBV5-5 and TRBJ1-3; D may be TRBD1 (6 bases). The germline V and J ends were trimmed by 4 bases and 7 bases, with 18 bases remaining between them. From germline, CDR1 is SGHKS and CDR2 YYEKEE (reference sequence). This CDR3 is 15 amino acids long. CDR3 region: CASSAGGTRGNTIYF. The CDR3 DNA reads TGTGCCAGCAGCGCGGGGGGCACTCGCGGGAACACCATATATTTT.

This clone was counted once. The rearrangement uses TRBV5-1 and TRBJ2-5; 14 bases match TRBD2. This CDR3 contains 17 residues. Germline loops: CDR1 SGHRS, CDR2 YFSETQ. V was pared by 5 bases and J by 1 base, with 7 bases of the junction left unmatched. Written as DNA, the CDR3 is TGCGCCAGCAGGCAGGGACTAGCGGGGGATTTCCAAGAGACCCAGTACTTC. The encoded protein is CASRQGLAGDFQETQYF.

The V gene is TRBV5-1, the J gene TRBJ1-1, with a tentative D call TRBD1 (5 bases). This CDR3 is 16 amino acids long. The V gene's germline CDR1 is SGHRS and CDR2 YFSETQ. V was clipped by 3 bases and J by 0 bases, with 15 bases between them. The CDR3 bases are TGCGCCAGCAGCTACCAGGGAATGGACATGAACACTGAAGCTTTCTTT. Its protein product is CASSYQGMDMNTEAFF.

This clone was counted between two and nine times. This chain links TRBV10-1 with TRBJ1-6, with 7 bases identical to TRBD1. The germline V gene has CDR1 WNHNN and CDR2 SYGVQD (reference sequence). The V gene end was trimmed by 6 bases and the J gene end by 8 bases; junction bases not matched to a gene: 10. The CDR3 is made up of 15 amino acids. The CDR3: CASSPRQGLDSPLHF. For the CDR3, the DNA is TGCGCCAGCAGCCCAAGACAGGGCTTGGATTCACCCCTCCACTTT.

The J gene is TRBJ1-4, the V gene TRBV11-2; 8 bases line up with TRBD1. This CDR3 comprises 15 residues. Germline V CDR1 and CDR2: SGHAT, FQNNGV. The trim removed 4 bases at V and 2 bases at J, leaving 3 bases unmatched. CDR3: CASSYWTGTNEKLFF. As DNA, the CDR3 is TGTGCCAGCAGCTACTGGACAGGGACTAATGAAAAACTGTTTTTT. The whole variable domain, filled in from reference TRBV11-2 and TRBJ1-4, reads EAGVAQSPRYKIIEKRQSVAFWCNPISGHATLYWYQQILGQGPKLLIQFQNNGVVDDSQLPKDRFSAERLKGVDSTLKIQPAKLEDSAVYLCASSYWTGTNEKLFFGSGTQLSVL.

As concerns this clone: The junction departs from germline at one end; a sequencing error may be responsible. CDR3 region: CASSLQQVPGDF. DNA for the CDR3: TGTGCCAGCAGTCTCCAACAGGTGCCTGGCGATTTT. V and J are TRBV28 and TRBJ1-4; D is possibly TRBD1 (5 bases). The germline V gene has CDR1 MDHEN and CDR2 SYDVKM. CDR3 length: 12 residues.

This clone was detected once. The J gene is TRBJ2-7, the V gene TRBV6-5, with D possibly TRBD1 on 5 matching bases. CDR3 size: 14 residues. Germline CDR1 MNHEY, CDR2 SVGAGI. The V end lost 0 bases, the J end lost 5 bases, and 11 bases lay between the germline ends. In nucleotides, the CDR3 is TGTGCCAGCAGTTACTCAAGGGGCACTAACGAGCAGTACTTC. It encodes CASSYSRGTNEQYF.

The chain links TRBV12-3 or TRBV12-4 to TRBJ1-2; D is unclear. The CDR3 is 13 residues long. V gave up 1 base and J gave up 4 bases, with 7 bases separating them. CDR3: CASSLGSTYGYTF. The CDR3 bases are TGTGCCAGCAGTTTAGGAAGCACCTATGGCTACACCTTC.

In nucleotides, the CDR3 is TGTGCCAGTAGTATCACCGGGACAAGGAGCTCCTACGAGCAGTACTTC. It yields the protein CASSITGTRSSYEQYF. The chain links TRBV19 to TRBJ2-7; the D gene is possibly TRBD1 (6 bases). V was pared by 3 bases and J by 0 bases, with 15 bases between. The CDR3 spans 16 residues. Germline-derived CDR1 and CDR2 are LNHDA and SQIVND (reference sequence).

This clone was observed once. J is TRBJ2-1 and V is TRBV5-4; D is possibly TRBD2 (6 bases). This CDR3 is built from 14 residues. CDR1 is SGHNT and CDR2 is YYREEE in the germline V gene (reference sequence). Trimming removed 4 bases at V and 5 bases at J, with 13 bases between. CDR3 nucleotides: TGTGCCAGCAGCGGTAGCGGTTCCGACAATGAGCAGTTCTTC. This encodes CASSGSGSDNEQFF. Variable domain in full (rest from reference TRBV5-4 and TRBJ2-1): ETGVTQSPTHLIKTRGQQVTLRCSSQSGHNTVSWYQQALGQGPQFIFQYYREEENGRGNFPPRFSGLQFPNYSSELNVNALELDDSALYLCASSGSGSDNEQFFGPGTRLTVL.

The genes are TRBV13 and TRBJ2-1; D is possibly TRBD1 (6 bases). V lost 5 bases to trimming and J lost 3 bases, with 14 bases between them. Germline V gene data show CDR1 as PRHDT and CDR2 as FYEKMQ (reference sequence). The CDR3 has 15 amino acids. The CDR3 region has the DNA TGTGCCAGCAGCCAGAGCCGGGACAACTACAATGAGCAGTTCTTC. Translated, it gives CASSQSRDNYNEQFF.

The chain combines TRBV7-9 with TRBJ1-5; D possibly corresponds to TRBD1 (5 bases). The CDR3 consists of 15 residues. Germline CDR1 and CDR2: SEHNR and FQNEAQ (reference sequence). Deletions cut 4 bases from V and 5 bases from J, with 15 bases between. The CDR3 DNA sequence: TGTGCCAGCAGCTCTACAGGTCTTAAGGATCAGCCCCAGCATTTT. Protein sequence: CASSSTGLKDQPQHF.

V usage is TRBV18 and J usage is TRBJ2-5; possibly TRBD1 for D (6 bases). The CDR3 consists of 13 residues. Germline loops: CDR1 KGHSH, CDR2 LQKENI. V dropped 6 bases and J dropped 2 bases, with 10 bases sitting between them. The CDR3 DNA reads TGTGCCAGCTCCCAGGGACAACAAGAGACCCAGTACTTC. Encoded protein: CASSQGQQETQYF.

The chain combines TRBV5-4 with TRBJ2-1, with 14 bases identical to TRBD2. Germline trimming cut 4 bases from V and 6 bases from J; bases unmatched to any gene: 3. Germline V gene data show CDR1 as SGHNT and CDR2 as YYREEE (reference sequence). The CDR3 extends over 15 amino acids. The CDR3 nucleotides read TGTGCCAGCAGCACGACTAGCGGGGGGGTCAATGAGCAGTTCTTC. Its translation is CASSTTSGGVNEQFF.

The chain recombines TRBV27 with TRBJ1-3, with D tentatively TRBD1 (6 bases). The CDR3 has 15 amino acids. Germline values: CDR1 MNHEY, CDR2 SMNVEV (reference sequence). V was cut by 7 bases and J by 0 bases, with 13 bases left in between. DNA of the CDR3: TGTGCCAGCAACAATACAGGGTGCTCTGGAAACACCATATATTTT. This sequence encodes CASNNTGCSGNTIYF.